Listed below are T cell receptor beta chains from one sample, sequenced in a study of T cell repertoires in cytomegalovirus infection. MiXCR, applied by TCRdb to the reads, yields one record per CDR3 protein. Among 510,000 or so distinct CDR3 sequences listed, approximately 26% were seen once. The sequencing sample was made of PBMCs. The receptors were gathered from a human donor in good health (CMV status not recorded). Some clones in this sample may be carry-over from other donors' samples. Both conserved end residues are part of each CDR3. A D gene is named only where the DNA matches it firmly. Expanded clones are given a class, and other clones once, few, many or no size at all.

cdr3_aa: CASSYVGVAGSYNEQFF
cdr3_nt: TGTGCCAGCAGTTACGTCGGGGTAGCGGGATCCTACAATGAGCAGTTCTTC
j_call: TRBJ2-1
d_call: TRBD2
v_call: TRBV6-6
clone_size: few

cdr3_aa: CASTQRDRAYEQYF
cdr3_nt: TGTGCCAGTACCCAGCGGGATAGAGCCTACGAGCAGTACTTC
j_call: TRBJ2-7
d_call: TRBD2
v_call: TRBV19
clone_size: few

cdr3_aa: CAWSGHLNTEAFF
cdr3_nt: TGTGCCTGGAGTGGACATTTGAACACTGAAGCTTTCTTT
j_call: TRBJ1-1
d_call: .
v_call: TRBV30
clone_size: few

cdr3_aa: CASSLVQGRGEKLFF
cdr3_nt: TGTGCCAGCAGCTTAGTACAGGGGAGGGGTGAAAAACTGTTTTTT
j_call: TRBJ1-4
d_call: TRBD1
v_call: TRBV7-4
clone_size: .

cdr3_aa: CASSQATVVGEAFF
cdr3_nt: TGTGCCAGCAGCCAAGCAACAGTGGTAGGTGAAGCTTTCTTT
j_call: TRBJ1-1
d_call: .
v_call: TRBV14
clone_size: .

cdr3_aa: CASSLGRAGYNEQFF
cdr3_nt: TGTGCCAGCAGCCTTGGACGAGCGGGTTACAATGAGCAGTTCTTC
j_call: TRBJ2-1
d_call: .
v_call: TRBV6-6
clone_size: .

cdr3_aa: CASSIRQTTNEQFF
cdr3_nt: TGTGCCAGTAGTATTAGGCAGACCACTAATGAGCAGTTCTTC
j_call: TRBJ2-1
d_call: .
v_call: TRBV19
clone_size: .

cdr3_aa: CASSDGAYEQYF
cdr3_nt: TGTGCCAGCAGTGACGGGGCGTACGAGCAGTACTTC
j_call: TRBJ2-7
d_call: .
v_call: TRBV2
clone_size: .

cdr3_aa: CASRRDRTNYGYTF
cdr3_nt: TGTGCCAGTCGCCGGGACCGTACTAACTATGGCTACACCTTC
j_call: TRBJ1-2
d_call: .
v_call: TRBV19
clone_size: .

cdr3_aa: CAIEQGGSGANVLTF
cdr3_nt: TGTGCCATTGAACAGGGCGGGTCTGGGGCCAACGTCCTGACTTTC
j_call: TRBJ2-6
d_call: .
v_call: TRBV10-3
clone_size: .

cdr3_aa: CASSRMGNSPLHF
cdr3_nt: TGTGCCAGCAGCCGGATGGGAAATTCACCCCTCCACTTT
j_call: TRBJ1-6
d_call: .
v_call: TRBV6-6
clone_size: .

cdr3_aa: CASSYAGEGGNEQFF
cdr3_nt: TGTGCCAGCAGTTACGCGGGGGAGGGCGGGAATGAGCAGTTCTTC
j_call: TRBJ2-1
d_call: TRBD2
v_call: TRBV6-5
clone_size: few

cdr3_aa: CASSPRWSRGNTEAFF
cdr3_nt: TGTGCCAGCTCACCGCGTTGGTCGAGGGGGAACACTGAAGCTTTCTTT
j_call: TRBJ1-1
d_call: .
v_call: TRBV27
clone_size: .

cdr3_aa: CASSYMSPGEGDTQYF
cdr3_nt: TGTGCCAGCAGTTATATGTCCCCGGGAGAAGGAGATACGCAGTATTTT
j_call: TRBJ2-3
d_call: .
v_call: TRBV6-5
clone_size: .

cdr3_aa: CASSLEPQQRRVQFF
cdr3_nt: TGTGCCAGCAGCTTGGAGCCTCAGCAAAGGCGGGTGCAGTTCTTC
j_call: TRBJ2-1
d_call: .
v_call: TRBV5-4
clone_size: .

cdr3_aa: CASGPGGSNYGYTF
cdr3_nt: TGTGCCAGCGGCCCCGGGGGCTCTAACTATGGCTACACCTTC
j_call: TRBJ1-2
d_call: .
v_call: TRBV7-2
clone_size: many

cdr3_aa: CSAQGERDGQQETQYF
cdr3_nt: TGCAGCGCCCAGGGGGAGAGAGACGGGCAGCAAGAGACCCAGTACTTC
j_call: TRBJ2-5
d_call: TRBD1
v_call: TRBV29-1
clone_size: many

cdr3_aa: CASSRGWDSEQFF
cdr3_nt: TGCGCCAGCAGTCGGGGATGGGACTCTGAGCAGTTCTTC
j_call: TRBJ2-1
d_call: .
v_call: TRBV5-1
clone_size: .

cdr3_aa: CASSPFTAGSGNTIYF
cdr3_nt: TGTGCCAGCAGCCCCTTCACGGCCGGGTCTGGAAACACCATATATTTT
j_call: TRBJ1-3
d_call: .
v_call: TRBV7-2
clone_size: many

cdr3_aa: CSARGRSGNQPQHF
cdr3_nt: TGCAGTGCTAGAGGACGGAGCGGGAATCAGCCCCAGCATTTT
j_call: TRBJ1-5
d_call: .
v_call: TRBV20-1
clone_size: few

cdr3_aa: CAVGTSGSTYNEQFF
cdr3_nt: TGTGCCGTCGGGACTAGCGGATCAACCTACAATGAGCAGTTCTTC
j_call: TRBJ2-1
d_call: TRBD2
v_call: TRBV6-4
clone_size: few

cdr3_aa: CSVELAGGTDTQYF
cdr3_nt: TGCAGCGTCGAGCTAGCGGGAGGGACAGATACGCAGTATTTT
j_call: TRBJ2-3
d_call: TRBD2
v_call: TRBV29-1
clone_size: few

cdr3_aa: CATSRVGWGSAYEQYF
cdr3_nt: TGTGCCACCAGCAGAGTCGGTTGGGGATCTGCGTACGAGCAGTACTTC
j_call: TRBJ2-7
d_call: .
v_call: TRBV15
clone_size: .

cdr3_aa: CASSQDNEQYF
cdr3_nt: TGCGCCAGCAGCCAAGATAACGAGCAGTACTTC
j_call: TRBJ2-7
d_call: .
v_call: TRBV4-1
clone_size: few

cdr3_aa: CATSRLNSPGTNEKLFF
cdr3_nt: TGTGCCACCAGCAGACTTAACAGCCCCGGCACTAATGAAAAACTGTTTTTT
j_call: TRBJ1-4
d_call: .
v_call: TRBV15
clone_size: .

cdr3_aa: CASSQPSPARVRRDTQYF
cdr3_nt: TGTGCCAGCAGCCAACCCTCCCCCGCGAGGGTGAGGAGAGATACGCAGTATTTT
j_call: TRBJ2-3
d_call: .
v_call: TRBV4-2
clone_size: few